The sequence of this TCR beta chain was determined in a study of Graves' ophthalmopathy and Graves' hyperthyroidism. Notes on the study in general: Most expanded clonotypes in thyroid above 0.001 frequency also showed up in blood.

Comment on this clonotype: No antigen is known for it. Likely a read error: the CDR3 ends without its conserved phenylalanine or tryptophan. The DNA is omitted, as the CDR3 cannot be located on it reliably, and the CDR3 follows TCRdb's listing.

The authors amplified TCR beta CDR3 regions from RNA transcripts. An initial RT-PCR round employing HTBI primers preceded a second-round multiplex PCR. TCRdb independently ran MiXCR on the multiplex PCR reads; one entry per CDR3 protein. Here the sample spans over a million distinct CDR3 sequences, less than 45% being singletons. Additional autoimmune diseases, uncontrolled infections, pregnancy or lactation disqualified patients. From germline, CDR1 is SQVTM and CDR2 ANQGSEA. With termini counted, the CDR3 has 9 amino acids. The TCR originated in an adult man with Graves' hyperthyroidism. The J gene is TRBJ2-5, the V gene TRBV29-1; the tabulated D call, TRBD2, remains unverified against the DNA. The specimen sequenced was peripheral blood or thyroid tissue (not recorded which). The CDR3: CSVEVASSY.